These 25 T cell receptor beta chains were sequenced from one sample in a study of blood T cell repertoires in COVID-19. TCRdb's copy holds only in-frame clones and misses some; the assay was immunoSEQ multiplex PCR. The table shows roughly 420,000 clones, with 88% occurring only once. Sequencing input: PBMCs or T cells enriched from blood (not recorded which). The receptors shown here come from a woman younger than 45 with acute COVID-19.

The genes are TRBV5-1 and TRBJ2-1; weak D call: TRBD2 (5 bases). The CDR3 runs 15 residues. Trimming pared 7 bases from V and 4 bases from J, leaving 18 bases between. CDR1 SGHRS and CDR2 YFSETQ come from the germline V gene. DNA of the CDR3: TGCGCCAGCTACCCCGGGCTCTCGGGGTACAATGAGCAGTTCTTC. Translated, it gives CASYPGLSGYNEQFF.

The CDR3 DNA reads TGCGCCAGCAGCTTCTACGGGGAGGGCCAGCCCCAGCATTTT. Translation gives CASSFYGEGQPQHF. The chain couples TRBV5-1 to TRBJ1-5; D uncertain. Between the trimmed V and J ends, which lost 2 bases and 7 bases, there was a span of 13 bases. This CDR3 comprises 14 residues. Germline V lookup: CDR1 SGHRS, CDR2 YFSETQ.

The CDR3 region is CATAPAPGSPLHF. DNA for the CDR3: TGTGCCACCGCCCCCGCCCCGGGTTCACCCCTCCACTTT. J is TRBJ1-6 and V is TRBV10-3; D not resolved. This CDR3 is 13 amino acids long. V was shortened by 10 bases and J by 9 bases, with 16 bases between the two germline ends. Germline V gene lookup returns CDR1 ENHRY and CDR2 SYGVKD.

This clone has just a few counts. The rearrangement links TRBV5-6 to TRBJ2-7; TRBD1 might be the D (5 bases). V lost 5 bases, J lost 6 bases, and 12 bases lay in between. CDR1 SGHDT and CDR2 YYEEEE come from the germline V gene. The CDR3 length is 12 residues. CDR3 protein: CASSLDSSEQYF. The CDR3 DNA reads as TGTGCCAGCAGTCTAGACAGTTCCGAGCAGTACTTC.

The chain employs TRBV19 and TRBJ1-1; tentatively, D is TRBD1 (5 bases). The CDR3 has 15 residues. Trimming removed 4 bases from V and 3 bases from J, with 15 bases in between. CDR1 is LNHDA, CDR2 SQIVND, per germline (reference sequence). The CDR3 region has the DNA TGTGCCAGTAGTAGGAAATCCTCGGGGGACACTGAAGCTTTCTTT. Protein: CASSRKSSGDTEAFF.

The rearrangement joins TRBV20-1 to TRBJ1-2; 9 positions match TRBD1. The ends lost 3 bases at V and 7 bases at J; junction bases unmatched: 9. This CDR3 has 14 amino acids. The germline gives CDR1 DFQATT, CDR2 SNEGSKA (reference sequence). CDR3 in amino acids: CSASTGQGYGGYTF. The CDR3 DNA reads TGCAGTGCTAGTACGGGACAGGGATACGGTGGCTACACCTTC.

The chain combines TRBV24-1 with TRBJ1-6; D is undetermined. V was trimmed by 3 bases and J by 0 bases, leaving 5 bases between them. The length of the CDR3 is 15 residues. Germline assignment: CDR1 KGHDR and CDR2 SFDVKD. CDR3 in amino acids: CATSDGSSYNSPLHF. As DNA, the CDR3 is TGTGCCACCAGTGATGGGAGCTCCTATAATTCACCCCTCCACTTT.

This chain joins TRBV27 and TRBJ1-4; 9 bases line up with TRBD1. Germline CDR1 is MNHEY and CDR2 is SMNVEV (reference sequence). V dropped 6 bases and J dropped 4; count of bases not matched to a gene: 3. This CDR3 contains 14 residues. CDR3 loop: CASRDRGSNEKLFF. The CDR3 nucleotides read TGTGCCAGCAGGGACAGGGGCAGTAATGAAAAACTGTTTTTT.

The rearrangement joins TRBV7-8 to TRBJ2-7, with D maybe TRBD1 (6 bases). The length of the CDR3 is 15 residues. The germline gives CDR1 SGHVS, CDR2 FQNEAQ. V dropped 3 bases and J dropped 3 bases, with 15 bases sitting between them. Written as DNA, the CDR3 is TGTGCCAGCAGCTTCGGTTTCGAACAGGGCTACGAGCAGTACTTC. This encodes CASSFGFEQGYEQYF.

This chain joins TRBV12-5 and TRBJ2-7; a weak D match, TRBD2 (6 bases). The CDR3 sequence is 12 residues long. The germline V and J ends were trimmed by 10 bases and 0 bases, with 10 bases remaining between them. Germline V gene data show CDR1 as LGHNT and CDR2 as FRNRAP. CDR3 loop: CATTGDSYEQYF. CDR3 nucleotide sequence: TGTGCTACAACGGGGGACTCCTACGAGCAGTACTTC.

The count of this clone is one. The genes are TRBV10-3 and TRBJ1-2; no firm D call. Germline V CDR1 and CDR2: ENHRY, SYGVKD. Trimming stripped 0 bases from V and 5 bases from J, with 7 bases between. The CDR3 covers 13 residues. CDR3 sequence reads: CAISESFRYGYTF. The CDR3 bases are TGTGCCATCAGTGAGTCATTTCGGTATGGCTACACCTTC.

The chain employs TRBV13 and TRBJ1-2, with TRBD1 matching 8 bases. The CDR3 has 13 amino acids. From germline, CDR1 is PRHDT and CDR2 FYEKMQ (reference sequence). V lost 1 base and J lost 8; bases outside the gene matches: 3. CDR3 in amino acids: CASSLVRTGGYTF. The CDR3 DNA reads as TGTGCCAGCAGCTTAGTTCGGACAGGGGGCTACACCTTC.

CDR3 residues: CASSYSGGAGNTGELFF. The CDR3 nucleotides read TGTGCCAGCAGCTATAGCGGGGGGGCCGGGAACACCGGGGAGCTGTTTTTT. The chain links TRBV5-5 to TRBJ2-2; 11 nucleotides agree with TRBD2. There are 17 residues in the CDR3. Trimming cost V 3 bases and J 1 base; bases outside gene matches: 5. Germline V gene data show CDR1 as SGHKS and CDR2 as YYEKEE (reference sequence).

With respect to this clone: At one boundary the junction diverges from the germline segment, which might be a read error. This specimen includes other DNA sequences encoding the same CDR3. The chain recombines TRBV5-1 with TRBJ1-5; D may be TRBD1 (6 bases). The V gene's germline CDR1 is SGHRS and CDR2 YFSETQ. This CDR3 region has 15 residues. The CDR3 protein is CASSLVSGGNQPQHF. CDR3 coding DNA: TGCGCCAGCAGTTTGGTTTCAGGGGGCAATCAGCCCCAGCATTTT.

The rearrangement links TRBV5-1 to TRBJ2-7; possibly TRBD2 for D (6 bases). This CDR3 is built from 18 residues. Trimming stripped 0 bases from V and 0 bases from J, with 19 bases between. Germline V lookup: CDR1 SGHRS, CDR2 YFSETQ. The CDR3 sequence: CASSLGPGGGIGSYEQYF. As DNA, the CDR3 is TGCGCCAGCAGCTTGGGGCCCGGTGGGGGGATAGGCTCCTACGAGCAGTACTTC.

CDR3 DNA sequence: TGTGCCAGCAGCCTCGGGACTAGCGGGGGGGCTAAGTTCTACGAGCAGTACTTC. Protein sequence: CASSLGTSGGAKFYEQYF. V gene TRBV7-6 combines with J gene TRBJ2-7, with 16 bases fitting TRBD2. The CDR3 runs to 18 residues. Germline V CDR1 and CDR2: SGHVS, FNYEAQ. After removal of 5 bases from V and 3 bases from J, the junction contained 10 bases not matched to a gene.

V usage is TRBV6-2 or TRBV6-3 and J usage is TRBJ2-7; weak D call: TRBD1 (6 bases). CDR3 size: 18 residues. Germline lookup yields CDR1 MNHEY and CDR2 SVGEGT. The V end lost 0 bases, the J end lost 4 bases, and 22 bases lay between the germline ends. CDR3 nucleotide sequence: TGTGCCAGCAGTTACTCTCCACAACGGGACACCCTGGGGTACGAGCAGTACTTC. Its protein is CASSYSPQRDTLGYEQYF.

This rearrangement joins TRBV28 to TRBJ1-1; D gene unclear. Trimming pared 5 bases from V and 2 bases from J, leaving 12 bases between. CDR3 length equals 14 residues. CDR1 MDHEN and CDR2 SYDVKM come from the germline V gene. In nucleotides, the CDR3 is TGTGCCAGCAGTCGGGTGTTTAGAAACACTGAAGCTTTCTTT. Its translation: CASSRVFRNTEAFF.

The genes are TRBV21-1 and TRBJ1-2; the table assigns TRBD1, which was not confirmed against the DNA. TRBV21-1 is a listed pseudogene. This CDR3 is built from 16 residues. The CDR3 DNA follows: TGTGCCAGCAGCAAAAGGACCTACAGGGGCTGCTATGGCTACACCTTC. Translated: CASSKRTYRGCYGYTF.

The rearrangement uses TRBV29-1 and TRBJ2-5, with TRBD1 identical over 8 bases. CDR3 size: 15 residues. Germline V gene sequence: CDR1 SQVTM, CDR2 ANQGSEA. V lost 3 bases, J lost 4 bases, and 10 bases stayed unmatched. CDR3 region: CSVELRQGISETQYF. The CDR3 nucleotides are TGCAGCGTTGAGCTAAGACAGGGGATTTCAGAGACCCAGTACTTC. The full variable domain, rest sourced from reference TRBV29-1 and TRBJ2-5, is SAVISQKPSRDICQRGTSLTIQCQVDSQVTMMFWYRQQPGQSLTLIATANQGSEATYESGFVIDKFPISRPNLTFSTLTVSNMSPEDSSIYLCSVELRQGISETQYFGPGTRLLVL.

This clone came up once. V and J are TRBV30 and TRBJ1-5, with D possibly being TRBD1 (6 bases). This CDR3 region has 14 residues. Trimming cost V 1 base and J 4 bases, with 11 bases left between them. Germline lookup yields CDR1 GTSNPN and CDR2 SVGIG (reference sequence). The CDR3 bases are TGTGCCTGGAGTGCGACAGGACCTAATCAGCCCCAGCATTTT. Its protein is CAWSATGPNQPQHF. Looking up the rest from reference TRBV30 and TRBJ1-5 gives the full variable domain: SQTIHQWPATLVQPVGSPLSLECTVEGTSNPNLYWYRQAAGRGLQLLFYSVGIGQISSEVPQNLSASRPQDRQFILSSKKLLLSDSGFYLCAWSATGPNQPQHFGDGTRLSIL.

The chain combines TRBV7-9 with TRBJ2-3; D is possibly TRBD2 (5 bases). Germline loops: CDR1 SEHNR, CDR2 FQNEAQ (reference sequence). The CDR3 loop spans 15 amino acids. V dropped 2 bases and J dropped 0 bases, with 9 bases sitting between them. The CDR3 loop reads CASSLLATSTDTQYF. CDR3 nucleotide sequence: TGTGCCAGCAGCTTATTAGCGACTAGCACAGATACGCAGTATTTT.

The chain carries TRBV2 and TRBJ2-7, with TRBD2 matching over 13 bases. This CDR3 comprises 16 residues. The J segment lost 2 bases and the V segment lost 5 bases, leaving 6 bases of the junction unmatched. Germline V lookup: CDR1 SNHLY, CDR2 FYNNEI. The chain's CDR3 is CASSIGLAGATYEQYF. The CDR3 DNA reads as TGTGCCAGCAGTATCGGACTAGCGGGGGCTACCTACGAGCAGTACTTC. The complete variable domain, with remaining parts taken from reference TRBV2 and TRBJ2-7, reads EPEVTQTPSHQVTQMGQEVILRCVPISNHLYFYWYRQILGQKVEFLVSFYNNEISEKSEIFDDQFSVERPDGSNFTLKIRSTKLEDSAMYFCASSIGLAGATYEQYFGPGTRLTVT.

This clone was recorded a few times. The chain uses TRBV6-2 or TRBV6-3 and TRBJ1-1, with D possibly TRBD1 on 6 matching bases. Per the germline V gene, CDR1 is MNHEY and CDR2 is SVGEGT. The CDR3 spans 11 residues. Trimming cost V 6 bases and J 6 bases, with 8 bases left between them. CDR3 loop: CASSRGSEAFF. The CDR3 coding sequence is TGTGCCAGCAGCAGGGGATCTGAAGCTTTCTTT.

For the CDR3, the DNA is TGTGCCAGTAGTATAACAGGGGACTCCTACGAGCAGTACTTC. Its protein is CASSITGDSYEQYF. The chain employs TRBV19 and TRBJ2-7; TRBD1 agrees at 7 bases. Trimming took 2 bases from V and 0 from J; bases not matched to a gene: 1. Germline V CDR1 and CDR2: LNHDA, SQIVND (reference sequence). This CDR3 is built from 14 residues. The full variable domain, rest sourced from reference TRBV19 and TRBJ2-7, is DGGITQSPKYLFRKEGQNVTLSCEQNLNHDAMYWYRQDPGQGLRLIYYSQIVNDFQKGDIAEGYSVSREKKESFPLTVTSAQKNPTAFYLCASSITGDSYEQYFGPGTRLTVT.